This T cell receptor (beta chain) was sequenced for a study of T cell responses to AZD1222 COVID-19 vaccine. Study-wide points: With dominance at 160-218 and 743-854, vaccine-associated CD4 TCRs spanned spike. The peak T cell response came first, and repertoires were sampled only after it. A mostly white British donor set with more females was recruited, and clonal diversity was possibly underestimated. Reportedly, nearly half of unique spike TCRs recognized epitopes outside B.1.351/B.1.1.7 mutations.

In the case of this clone: Its antigen is unidentified. The sample carries other DNA sequences with the same CDR3.

Germline values: CDR1 SQVTM, CDR2 ANQGSEA. The CDR3 is 11 amino acids. V lost 3 bases to trimming and J lost 5 bases, with 7 bases between them. Libraries were prepared by immunoSEQ multiplex PCR; TCRdb keeps only in-frame clonotypes and omits some of them. The table lists 150,000 to 200,000 clones, almost 90% of them singletons. The material sequenced was peripheral blood, taken 28 days after the second AZD1222 dose. The rearrangement links TRBV29-1 to TRBJ1-2; D unclear. The clonotype originates from an adult who received the AZD1222 COVID-19 vaccine. CDR3 sequence reads: CSVDRSYGYTF. The CDR3 bases are TGCAGCGTTGACAGGTCTTATGGCTACACCTTC.